This T cell receptor (beta chain) was recorded in a study of PD-1 blockade in classical Hodgkin lymphoma. Time point meaning: cycle 4 day 1 (C4D1), after 6 weeks of nivolumab. Every patient had relapsed following autologous stem cell transplantation, and cohorts differed in brentuximab vedotin exposure. Sequencing used immunoSEQ multiplex PCR; TCRdb keeps in-frame clones, though not all of them. This sample has approximately 89,000 clones, with 75% to 85% found just once. This clone was found a few times. The sequences come from peripheral blood mononuclear cells (PBMCs), collected before the fourth cycle of nivolumab. The receptor's source is a human donor with classical Hodgkin lymphoma.

CDR3 coding DNA: TGTGCCAGCAGCTTATCCCACGCGGGAGTATCAGATACGCAGTATTTT. This gives the protein CASSLSHAGVSDTQYF. The chain couples TRBV7-9 to TRBJ2-3; 7 bases are shared with TRBD2. This CDR3 comprises 16 residues. Trimming at V came to 2 bases and at J to 4 bases, leaving 9 bases not matched to a gene. CDR1 is SEHNR and CDR2 is FQNEAQ in the germline V gene (reference sequence).